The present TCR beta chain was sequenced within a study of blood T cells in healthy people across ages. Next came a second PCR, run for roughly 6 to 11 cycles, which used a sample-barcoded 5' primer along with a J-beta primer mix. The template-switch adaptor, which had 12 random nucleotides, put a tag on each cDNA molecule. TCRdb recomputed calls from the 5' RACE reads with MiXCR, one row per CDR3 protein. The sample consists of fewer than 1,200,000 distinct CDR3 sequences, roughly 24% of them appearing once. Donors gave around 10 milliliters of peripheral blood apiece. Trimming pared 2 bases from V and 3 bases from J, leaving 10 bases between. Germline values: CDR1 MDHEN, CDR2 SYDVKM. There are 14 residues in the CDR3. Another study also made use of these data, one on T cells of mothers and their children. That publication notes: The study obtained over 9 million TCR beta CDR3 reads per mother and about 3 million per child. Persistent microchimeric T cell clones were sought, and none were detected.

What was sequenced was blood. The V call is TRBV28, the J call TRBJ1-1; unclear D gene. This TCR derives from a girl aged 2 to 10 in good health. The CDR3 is CASSLIGPYTEAFF. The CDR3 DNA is TGTGCCAGCAGTTTAATCGGACCGTACACTGAAGCTTTCTTT.